A selection of T cell receptor beta chains follows, all from one sample in a study of blood T cell repertoires in COVID-19. Sequencing used immunoSEQ multiplex PCR; TCRdb keeps in-frame clones, though not all of them. The sample includes fewer than 250,000 clones, about nine tenths seen only once; the top ten take 0.7% to 0.85%. Sequenced material: peripheral blood. All receptors come from a woman between 65 and 79 years old with acute or convalescent COVID-19. CDR3s include the opening cysteine and the closing phenylalanine or tryptophan. The D gene is left open where the match is weak. Some rows have no size entry. The others give once, few or many, or a class for an expanded clone.

D: TRBD1; V: TRBV13; J: TRBJ1-5; size: NA; DNA: TGTGCCAGCAGCTTGGGACAGGGAACGGATCATCAGCCCCAGCATTTT; CDR3: CASSLGQGTDHQPQHF
D: TRBD1; V: TRBV7-4; J: TRBJ1-2; size: NA; DNA: TGTGCCAGCAGAATAGGGACAGGGGGGTTCTATGGCTACACCTTC; CDR3: CASRIGTGGFYGYTF
D: NA; V: TRBV5-1; J: TRBJ2-1; size: once; DNA: TGCGCCAGCAGCAATTCAGGGTCAAAGTTCTTC; CDR3: CASSNSGSKFF
D: NA; V: TRBV24-1; J: TRBJ2-1; size: NA; DNA: TGTGCCACCAGTGACCTGACAGAGACTGAGCAGTTCTTC; CDR3: CATSDLTETEQFF
D: NA; V: TRBV4-1; J: TRBJ1-4; size: NA; DNA: TGCGCCAGCAGCCAAGCCGGGACACTTACTAATGAAAAACTGTTTTTT; CDR3: CASSQAGTLTNEKLFF
D: NA; V: TRBV19; J: TRBJ1-5; size: NA; DNA: TGTGCCAGTAGTACCCTCTCCCTTACAGGGATCAATCAGCCCCAGCATTTT; CDR3: CASSTLSLTGINQPQHF
D: TRBD1; V: TRBV6-2/TRBV6-3; J: TRBJ1-1; size: NA; DNA: TGTGCCAGCAGCAACAGGGGAAACACTGAAGCTTTCTTT; CDR3: CASSNRGNTEAFF
D: NA; V: TRBV4-2; J: TRBJ2-7; size: few; DNA: TGTGCCAGCAGCCTTGCCCCGGGGATCACCTACGAGCAGTACTTC; CDR3: CASSLAPGITYEQYF
D: NA; V: TRBV7-2; J: TRBJ2-1; size: NA; DNA: TGTGCCAGCAGCCAGCGGGCCGTTGCGCAGTTCTTC; CDR3: CASSQRAVAQFF
D: TRBD1; V: TRBV11-3; J: TRBJ1-3; size: NA; DNA: TGTGCCAGCAGCTTAGTCACAGGGGGCGCTGGAAACACCATATATTTT; CDR3: CASSLVTGGAGNTIYF
D: TRBD1; V: TRBV2; J: TRBJ1-5; size: NA; DNA: TGTGCCAGCGGTGGGGGACAGGTTATCAATCAGCCCCAGCATTTT; CDR3: CASGGGQVINQPQHF
D: TRBD1; V: TRBV9; J: TRBJ2-1; size: NA; DNA: TGTGCCAGCAGCTCAAGACAGGGGGGGAGTTACGATGAGCAGTTCTTC; CDR3: CASSSRQGGSYDEQFF
D: TRBD1; V: TRBV2; J: TRBJ2-7; size: NA; DNA: TGTGCCAGGGTTGGCCCCGGGACAGGGCCTACGTTCGAGCAGTACTTC; CDR3: CARVGPGTGPTFEQYF
D: NA; V: TRBV14; J: TRBJ1-2; size: NA; DNA: TGTGCCAGCAGCCAAGACCCCCTCGGGATAACTAACTATGGCTACACCTTC; CDR3: CASSQDPLGITNYGYTF